This T cell receptor beta chain was sequenced in a study of CD8+CD57+ T cells in acquired aplastic anemia. The TCR beta profiling, which covered VDJ combination and CDR3 sequence, was carried out using genomic DNA as the template. TCRdb re-derived calls from the reads in MiXCR, one entry per CDR3 protein. The profile covers fewer than 200,000 distinct CDR3 sequences, with roughly 63% appearing a single time and 45% taken by the ten largest. This clonotype turned up a few times. The CDR3 is 15 amino acids. Trimming took 2 bases from V and 5 from J; bases not matched to a gene: 5. CDR1 is LGHDT and CDR2 is YNNKEL in the germline V gene (reference sequence).

The chain is built from TRBV3-1 and TRBJ2-2, with TRBD1 matching 7 bases. The sample was sorted CD4+, CD8+, or CD8+CD57+ T cells (not recorded which) from PBMCs. The sequence derives from a human donor in good health. As DNA, the CDR3 is TGTGCCAGCAGCCAAAGACAGGGATCGACCGGGGAGCTGTTTTTT. Amino acids: CASSQRQGSTGELFF.